The present T cell receptor beta chain was sequenced within a study of blood T cell repertoires in COVID-19. Overall study: COVID-19 samples from acute and convalescent phases originated in the United States, Italy and Spain. Sources were T cells, B-cell-depleted T cells, or PBMCs; the material itself was cDNA or gDNA.

CDR3 length equals 18 residues. Germline V CDR1 and CDR2: LNHDA, SQIVND (reference sequence). V was cut by 7 bases and J by 1 base, with 23 bases left in between. In the authors' workflow: Reference gene primer amplification gave nucleated cell count estimates. Clones were read by immunoSEQ multiplex PCR, and TCRdb kept only the in-frame ones, dropping some. V and J calls and clone size come straight from that table; D and trimming were deduced from the DNA. This sample has more than 30,000 clones, with about 88% found just once. This clonotype was sampled from a man aged 60 to 75 with active COVID-19. The chain joins TRBV19 to TRBJ1-5, with D possibly being TRBD1 (5 bases). Sequencing input: peripheral blood. CDR3 in DNA: TGTGCCAGTACCCAGGATGGGGGGTATAGAGGCAGCAATCAGCCCCAGCATTTT. Translated, it gives CASTQDGGYRGSNQPQHF.